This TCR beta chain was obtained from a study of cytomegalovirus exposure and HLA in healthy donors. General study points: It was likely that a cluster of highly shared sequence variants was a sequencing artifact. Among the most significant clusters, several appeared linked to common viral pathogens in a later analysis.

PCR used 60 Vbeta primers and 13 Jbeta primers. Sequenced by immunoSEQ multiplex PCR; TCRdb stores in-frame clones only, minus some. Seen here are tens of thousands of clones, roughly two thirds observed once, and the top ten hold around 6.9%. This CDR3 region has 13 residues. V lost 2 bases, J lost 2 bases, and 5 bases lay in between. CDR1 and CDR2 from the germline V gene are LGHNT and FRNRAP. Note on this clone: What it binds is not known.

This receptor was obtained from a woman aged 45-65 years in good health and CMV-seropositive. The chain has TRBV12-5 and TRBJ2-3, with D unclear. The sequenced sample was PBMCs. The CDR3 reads CASGLPSTDTQYF. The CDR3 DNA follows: TGTGCTAGTGGTTTGCCTTCCACAGATACGCAGTATTTT.